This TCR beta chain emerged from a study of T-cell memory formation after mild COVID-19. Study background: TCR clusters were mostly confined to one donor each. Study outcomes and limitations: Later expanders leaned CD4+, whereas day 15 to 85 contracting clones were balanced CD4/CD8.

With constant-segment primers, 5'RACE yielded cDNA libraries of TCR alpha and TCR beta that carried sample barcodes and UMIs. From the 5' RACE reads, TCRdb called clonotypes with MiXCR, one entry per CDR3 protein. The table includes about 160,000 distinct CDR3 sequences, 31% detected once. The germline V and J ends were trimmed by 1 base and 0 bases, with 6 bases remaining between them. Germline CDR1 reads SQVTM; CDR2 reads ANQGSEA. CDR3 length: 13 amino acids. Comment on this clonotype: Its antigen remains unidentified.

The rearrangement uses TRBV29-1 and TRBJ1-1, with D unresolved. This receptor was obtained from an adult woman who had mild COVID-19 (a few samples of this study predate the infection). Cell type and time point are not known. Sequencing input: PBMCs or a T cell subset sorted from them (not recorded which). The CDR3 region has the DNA TGCAGCGTTGAAGGACAAGTGAACACTGAAGCTTTCTTT. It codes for CSVEGQVNTEAFF.